Shown below are 28 T cell receptor beta chains from a single sample sequenced in a study of shared clonotypes between healthy human individuals. Repertoires were generated with immunoSEQ multiplex PCR, while TCRdb's copy carries only in-frame clones and drops some. The table shows around 2.5 million clones, with over 85% occurring only once. The specimen sequenced was naive CD4+ T cells from PBMCs. Subset here: CD45RA+ positively selected. Every receptor here comes from a man between 18 and 29 years old in good health. Some clones in this sample may be carry-over from other donors' samples.

About this clone: Different DNA sequences within this sample yield the same CDR3. J is TRBJ1-3 and V is TRBV5-1; TRBD1 matches at 7 bases. From germline, CDR1 is SGHRS and CDR2 YFSETQ. Germline trimming cut 0 bases from V and 4 bases from J; bases unmatched to any gene: 1. This CDR3 comprises 14 residues. The CDR3 DNA reads TGCGCCAGCAGCTTGGGACAGGGAGGAAACACCATATATTTT. This encodes CASSLGQGGNTIYF. Full variable domain (rest looked up from reference TRBV5-1 and TRBJ1-3): KAGVTQTPRYLIKTRGQQVTLSCSPISGHRSVSWYQQTPGQGLQFLFEYFSETQRNKGNFPGRFSGRQFSNSRSEMNVSTLELGDSALYLCASSLGQGGNTIYFGEGSWLTVV.

A word on this clone: This sample also contains other DNA sequences that code for the same CDR3. This chain links TRBV7-2 with TRBJ2-5; D gene uncertain. The CDR3 sequence is 13 residues long. Germline V CDR1 and CDR2: SGHTA, FQGNSA. With 0 bases removed from V and 0 bases from J, the gap between germline ends came to 2 bases. The CDR3 bases are TGTGCCAGCAGCTTAGCTTACCAAGAGACCCAGTACTTC. Translated, it gives CASSLAYQETQYF. The complete variable domain, with remaining parts taken from reference TRBV7-2 and TRBJ2-5, reads GAGVSQSPSNKVTEKGKDVELRCDPISGHTALYWYRQSLGQGLEFLIYFQGNSAPDKSGLPSDRFSAERTGGSVSTLTIQRTQQEDSAVYLCASSLAYQETQYFGPGTRLLVL.

The CDR3 loop reads CASSLGGQSYNEQFF. The CDR3 DNA is TGTGCCAGCAGCTTAGGAGGGCAGTCCTACAATGAGCAGTTCTTC. The V and J genes are TRBV5-5 and TRBJ2-1; D possibly corresponds to TRBD2 (6 bases). This CDR3 is built from 15 residues. Germline assignment: CDR1 SGHKS and CDR2 YYEKEE (reference sequence). V was cut by 2 bases and J by 1 base, with 10 bases left in between. Complete variable domain (other parts from reference TRBV5-5 and TRBJ2-1): DAGVTQSPTHLIKTRGQQVTLRCSPISGHKSVSWYQQVLGQGPQFIFQYYEKEERGRGNFPDRFSARQFPNYSSELNVNALLLGDSALYLCASSLGGQSYNEQFFGPGTRLTVL.

CDR3 residues: CASSPRLGEGNQPQHF. In DNA form, the CDR3 reads TGTGCCAGCTCACCACGATTGGGAGAGGGCAATCAGCCCCAGCATTTT. This sequence joins TRBV18 and TRBJ1-5; D is uncertain. This CDR3 is 16 amino acids long. CDR1 KGHSH and CDR2 LQKENI come from the germline V gene. V lost 1 base and J lost 2, with 12 bases in between.

The chain has TRBV30 and TRBJ2-7; 7 positions agree with TRBD2. J gave up 6 bases and V 2 bases, and 10 bases lay outside the gene matches. The length of the CDR3 is 14 residues. Looked up from germline, CDR1 is GTSNPN and CDR2 is SVGIG (reference sequence). The CDR3 DNA reads as TGTGCCTGGAGTCGGGGAGGGGACCTTTTCGAGCAGTACTTC. Its translation is CAWSRGGDLFEQYF.

V usage is TRBV9 and J usage is TRBJ1-3; tentatively, D is TRBD1 (5 bases). Trimming took 0 bases from V and 2 from J, leaving 9 bases between them. The CDR3 totals 15 residues. The V gene's germline CDR1 is SGDLS and CDR2 YYNGEE. CDR3 coding DNA: TGTGCCAGCAGCGTAGGTGGGACGACTGGAAACACCATATATTTT. Residues: CASSVGGTTGNTIYF.

Only one count was recorded for this clone. The chain combines TRBV7-3 with TRBJ2-3; D gene ambiguous. Germline-derived CDR1 and CDR2 are SGHTA and FQGTGA. The CDR3 has 15 residues. V was shortened by 5 bases and J by 0 bases, with 12 bases between the two germline ends. This chain's CDR3 is CASSRTGTSTDTQYF. CDR3 nucleotides: TGTGCCAGCAGCCGGACGGGCACTAGCACAGATACGCAGTATTTT.

The CDR3 is CASSRIKGAGEKLFF. CDR3 sequence (DNA): TGTGCCAGCTCACGCATTAAGGGGGCTGGGGAAAAACTGTTTTTT. This chain links TRBV18 with TRBJ1-4; 7 nucleotides align to TRBD1. The CDR3 extends over 15 amino acids. J was trimmed by 8 bases and V by 4 bases; bases with no gene match: 10. Germline assignment: CDR1 KGHSH and CDR2 LQKENI.

The chain is built from TRBV28 and TRBJ2-6, with D unclear. The CDR3 has 15 amino acids. V was trimmed by 8 bases and J by 4 bases, leaving 15 bases between them. Germline lookup yields CDR1 MDHEN and CDR2 SYDVKM. DNA of the CDR3: TGTGCCAGCGGCATGAAGGTCGGCGGGGCCAACGTCCTGACTTTC. It specifies CASGMKVGGANVLTF.

The chain carries TRBV28 and TRBJ2-3; 9 nucleotides align to TRBD2. Germline loops: CDR1 MDHEN, CDR2 SYDVKM. The CDR3 is made up of 15 amino acids. The ends lost 4 bases at V and 6 bases at J; junction bases unmatched: 8. The CDR3 loop reads CASSSLAGRLDTQYF. DNA for the CDR3: TGTGCCAGCAGTTCCCTAGCGGGGCGTTTGGATACGCAGTATTTT.

This chain joins TRBV27 and TRBJ1-1; the D gene is possibly TRBD1 (6 bases). Germline values: CDR1 MNHEY, CDR2 SMNVEV (reference sequence). The CDR3 totals 15 residues. V was cut by 2 bases and J by 3 bases, with 13 bases left in between. This CDR3 reads CASSLRGKSDTEAFF. For the CDR3, the DNA is TGTGCCAGCAGTTTAAGGGGGAAAAGCGACACTGAAGCTTTCTTT.

About this clone: In the same sample, other DNA sequences code for this CDR3. The chain uses TRBV5-1 and TRBJ2-5; D unresolved. V was trimmed by 1 base and J by 1 base, leaving 5 bases between them. Germline V CDR1 and CDR2: SGHRS, YFSETQ. CDR3 length: 13 residues. CDR3 sequence reads: CASSLLIQETQYF. CDR3 nucleotide sequence: TGCGCCAGCAGCTTGTTGATCCAAGAGACCCAGTACTTC.

This chain joins TRBV7-3 and TRBJ2-7; 12 bases fit TRBD2. The germline V gene has CDR1 SGHTA and CDR2 FQGTGA. V lost 5 bases to trimming and J lost 0 bases; unmatched junction nucleotides: 5. This CDR3 has 16 residues. CDR3 residues: CASSPRGLAGSYEQYF. DNA for the CDR3: TGTGCCAGCAGCCCCCGGGGACTAGCGGGCTCCTACGAGCAGTACTTC. Full variable domain (outside the CDR3, taken from reference TRBV7-3 and TRBJ2-7): GAGVSQTPSNKVTEKGKYVELRCDPISGHTALYWYRQSLGQGPEFLIYFQGTGAADDSGLPNDRFFAVRPEGSVSTLKIQRTERGDSAVYLCASSPRGLAGSYEQYFGPGTRLTVT.

For this clone: This sample includes further DNA sequences coding for the same CDR3. This sequence joins TRBV28 and TRBJ2-7, with D unclear. V was clipped by 3 bases and J by 4 bases, with 4 bases between them. The CDR3 loop spans 11 amino acids. Germline lookup yields CDR1 MDHEN and CDR2 SYDVKM. CDR3 coding DNA: TGTGCCAGCAGTTTGAGGTACGAGCAGTACTTC. This sequence encodes CASSLRYEQYF.

This chain uses TRBV27 with TRBJ2-2; no definite D call. V lost 6 bases, J lost 0 bases, and 14 bases lay in between. The CDR3 totals 16 residues. Germline lookup yields CDR1 MNHEY and CDR2 SMNVEV (reference sequence). The CDR3 reads CASSRTRTANTGELFF. In DNA form, the CDR3 reads TGTGCCAGCAGCCGGACCCGGACGGCGAACACCGGGGAGCTGTTTTTT.

V is TRBV11-2 and J is TRBJ1-2; D is uncertain. The germline gives CDR1 SGHAT, CDR2 FQNNGV. V was cut by 6 bases and J by 4 bases, with 12 bases left in between. The CDR3 has 13 residues. Here the CDR3 DNA reads TGTGCCAGCAGTCCTTACTATGGCTATGGCTACACCTTC. It codes for CASSPYYGYGYTF. Combining the CDR3 with reference TRBV11-2 and TRBJ1-2 gives the whole variable domain EAGVAQSPRYKIIEKRQSVAFWCNPISGHATLYWYQQILGQGPKLLIQFQNNGVVDDSQLPKDRFSAERLKGVDSTLKIQPAKLEDSAVYLCASSPYYGYGYTFGSGTRLTVV.

The chain joins TRBV5-6 to TRBJ1-4, with D perhaps matching TRBD1 (5 bases). The CDR3 contains 15 residues. Trimming removed 1 base from V and 6 bases from J, with 13 bases in between. Germline CDR1 and CDR2: SGHDT and YYEEEE. The CDR3 DNA sequence: TGTGCCAGCAGCTTGTCGGGACTCTGGGATGAAAAACTGTTTTTT. The encoded protein is CASSLSGLWDEKLFF.

The rearrangement joins TRBV7-2 to TRBJ2-1; tentatively, D is TRBD1 or TRBD2 (5 bases each). The CDR3 has 15 amino acids. CDR1 is SGHTA and CDR2 is FQGNSA in the germline V gene. V gave up 2 bases and J gave up 6 bases, with 14 bases separating them. CDR3 bases: TGTGCCAGCAGCTTATTGTCGGGAACAGGCAATGAGCAGTTCTTC. Its translation: CASSLLSGTGNEQFF.

The chain recombines TRBV6-5 with TRBJ2-7, with 7 nucleotides matching TRBD2. The CDR3 extends over 14 amino acids. CDR1 and CDR2 from the germline V gene are MNHEY and SVGAGI. V was clipped by 0 bases and J by 6 bases; unmatched bases: 5. The CDR3 here is CASSYSGGSSEQYF. CDR3 DNA sequence: TGTGCCAGCAGTTACTCCGGCGGGAGTAGCGAGCAGTACTTC.

The chain couples TRBV7-9 to TRBJ1-2; no clear D. Germline V CDR1 and CDR2: SEHNR, FQNEAQ (reference sequence). Trimming stripped 2 bases from V and 4 bases from J, with 14 bases between. The CDR3 is made up of 15 amino acids. The CDR3 here is CASSLRGSVAYGYTF. Here the CDR3 DNA reads TGTGCCAGCAGCTTACGAGGGTCAGTTGCCTATGGCTACACCTTC.

The chain couples TRBV5-1 to TRBJ2-1, with 9 bases lining up with TRBD1. The V gene end was trimmed by 0 bases and the J gene end by 8 bases; junction bases not matched to a gene: 6. The germline V gene has CDR1 SGHRS and CDR2 YFSETQ. The CDR3 loop spans 15 amino acids. The CDR3: CASSLAQGALDEQFF. CDR3 bases: TGCGCCAGCAGCTTGGCACAGGGGGCGCTTGATGAGCAGTTCTTC.

The V and J genes are TRBV5-1 and TRBJ1-2, with D unclear. The V gene's germline CDR1 is SGHRS and CDR2 YFSETQ. The CDR3 is made up of 15 amino acids. Trimming took 10 bases from V and 7 from J, leaving 26 bases between them. CDR3 loop: CADRPGGIVAGGYTF. The CDR3 DNA reads as TGCGCCGATCGACCGGGCGGCATCGTGGCGGGTGGCTACACCTTC.

This clone was recorded once. The rearrangement links TRBV28 to TRBJ2-1; a weak D match, TRBD2 (5 bases). This CDR3 comprises 16 residues. Germline CDR1 is MDHEN and CDR2 is SYDVKM. V was trimmed by 5 bases and J by 3 bases, leaving 17 bases between them. The CDR3 spells CASSNAGEPLYNEQFF. The CDR3, as DNA: TGTGCCAGCAGTAATGCTGGGGAGCCCCTCTACAATGAGCAGTTCTTC.

V is TRBV27 and J is TRBJ2-1; TRBD2 agrees at 12 bases. Looked up from germline, CDR1 is MNHEY and CDR2 is SMNVEV (reference sequence). The CDR3 spans 17 residues. V trimming: 5 bases; J trimming: 6 bases; junction bases outside the gene matches: 11. The CDR3 coding sequence is TGTGCCAGCAGTGCGAACCGCCTAGCGGGAGGGTTCAATGAGCAGTTCTTC. It yields the protein CASSANRLAGGFNEQFF.

The rearrangement links TRBV29-1 to TRBJ2-3, with TRBD2 identical over 8 bases. CDR1 is SQVTM, CDR2 ANQGSEA, per germline. Losses at the gene ends were 3 bases for V and 3 bases for J; bases not matched to a gene: 8. This CDR3 is built from 15 residues. The CDR3 nucleotides are TGCAGCGTTGATCGCGGGAGGCCGGGGACAGATACGCAGTATTTT. It codes for CSVDRGRPGTDTQYF.

The chain couples TRBV9 to TRBJ2-1; 11 nucleotides agree with TRBD2. Germline V gene sequence: CDR1 SGDLS, CDR2 YYNGEE. J gave up 9 bases and V 6 bases, and 14 bases lay outside the gene matches. There are 16 residues in the CDR3. The CDR3 DNA sequence: TGTGCCAGCACCCTAGATGTAGCGGGAGGGCGGAGTGAGCAGTTCTTC. Protein product: CASTLDVAGGRSEQFF. The whole variable domain, filled in from reference TRBV9 and TRBJ2-1, reads DSGVTQTPKHLITATGQRVTLRCSPRSGDLSVYWYQQSLDQGLQFLIQYYNGEERAKGNILERFSAQQFPDLHSELNLSSLELGDSALYFCASTLDVAGGRSEQFFGPGTRLTVL.

The chain employs TRBV6-1 and TRBJ2-7, with 7 bases fitting TRBD1. Germline-derived CDR1 and CDR2 are MNHNS and SASEGT. This CDR3 region has 18 residues. V trimming: 3 bases; J trimming: 3 bases; junction bases outside the gene matches: 17. The CDR3 is CASSEAPVAGGIIYEQYF. The CDR3 DNA follows: TGTGCCAGCAGTGAGGCCCCCGTGGCAGGGGGTATCATCTACGAGCAGTACTTC.

The V gene is TRBV19, the J gene TRBJ2-1, with TRBD2 identical over 8 bases. The CDR3 contains 15 residues. Germline V lookup: CDR1 LNHDA, CDR2 SQIVND (reference sequence). J lost 6 bases, V lost 6 bases, and 10 bases had no gene match. Written as DNA, the CDR3 is TGTGCCAGTAGAACAACTAGCGGACGGGGCAATGAGCAGTTCTTC. The encoded protein is CASRTTSGRGNEQFF.